Following are 23 T cell receptor beta chains from one sample sequenced in a study of OX40 agonist ivuxolimab in advanced cancers. This table comes from immunoSEQ multiplex PCR, and its TCRdb copy is limited to in-frame clones, with some not included. The sample has about 67,000 clones; around 84% are singletons. Here the sequenced sample was CD4+ or CD8+ T cells sorted from blood, taken in a trial of the OX40 agonist ivuxolimab. The receptors originated from an adult with an advanced solid tumor such as melanoma, head and neck, liver or kidney cancer.

This clone was counted once. The chain joins TRBV5-4 to TRBJ2-5; TRBD1 agrees at 8 bases. J gave up 2 bases and V 2 bases, and 8 bases lay outside the gene matches. The CDR3 runs 16 residues. Per germline, CDR1 SGHNT and CDR2 YYREEE (reference sequence). The CDR3 reads CASSLTPRDRQETQYF. The CDR3 nucleotides are TGTGCCAGCAGCTTAACCCCCCGGGACAGGCAAGAGACCCAGTACTTC. The full variable domain, with the rest looked up from reference TRBV5-4 and TRBJ2-5, is ETGVTQSPTHLIKTRGQQVTLRCSSQSGHNTVSWYQQALGQGPQFIFQYYREEENGRGNFPPRFSGLQFPNYSSELNVNALELDDSALYLCASSLTPRDRQETQYFGPGTRLLVL.

The V and J genes are TRBV11-2 and TRBJ1-4; a possible D gene is TRBD1 (5 bases). CDR1 and CDR2 from the germline V gene are SGHAT and FQNNGV. The CDR3 consists of 15 residues. V was cut by 1 base and J by 2 bases, with 8 bases left in between. CDR3 sequence: CASSLGGGTNEKLFF. The DNA for the CDR3 is TGTGCCAGCAGCTTAGGTGGGGGGACTAATGAAAAACTGTTTTTT.

This chain connects TRBV7-9 to TRBJ2-7; D might be TRBD1 (6 bases). Germline V CDR1 and CDR2: SEHNR, FQNEAQ (reference sequence). The length of the CDR3 is 15 residues. Trimming took off 5 bases at V and 7 bases at J, with 21 bases between the two ends. CDR3 loop: CASSPSPQGPGEQYF. In nucleotides, the CDR3 is TGTGCCAGCAGCCCTAGCCCACAGGGTCCGGGGGAGCAGTACTTC.

The chain combines TRBV5-6 with TRBJ1-2, with D perhaps TRBD1 (5 bases). The ends were cut back, 4 bases at V and 7 bases at J, with 17 bases in the middle. Germline V gene sequence: CDR1 SGHDT, CDR2 YYEEEE. This CDR3 is 14 amino acids long. The CDR3 sequence is CASSRVQAASGYTF. Here the CDR3 DNA reads TGTGCCAGCAGCCGCGTACAGGCCGCAAGTGGCTACACCTTC.

The gene calls are TRBV18 and TRBJ1-2; a weak D match, TRBD1 (5 bases). CDR1 is KGHSH, CDR2 LQKENI, per germline. V dropped 6 bases and J dropped 2 bases, with 10 bases sitting between them. The CDR3 length is 13 residues. This chain's CDR3 is CASSSDTNYGYTF. In DNA form, the CDR3 reads TGTGCCAGCTCTTCGGACACCAACTATGGCTACACCTTC.

V is TRBV19 and J is TRBJ2-7; D is undetermined. Germline V gene lookup returns CDR1 LNHDA and CDR2 SQIVND (reference sequence). The CDR3 runs to 11 residues. Trimming removed 10 bases at V and 4 bases at J, with 11 bases between. As DNA, the CDR3 is TGTGCCACCAGGACCGGGTACGAGCAGTACTTC. Translated, it gives CATRTGYEQYF.

Notes on this clone: A junction end diverges from the germline sequence, so it may reflect a read error. CDR3 nucleotide sequence: TGTGCCAGCAGCCTAGGACTAGCGGGAGTCGGAGAGCAGTTCTTC. It encodes CASSLGLAGVGEQFF. The genes are TRBV13 and TRBJ2-1, with 13 bases lining up with TRBD2. Germline V gene lookup returns CDR1 PRHDT and CDR2 FYEKMQ (reference sequence). The CDR3 loop spans 15 amino acids.

The CDR3 spells CASRRLSDTGELFF. The CDR3 DNA follows: TGTGCCAGCAGACGACTGTCCGACACCGGGGAGCTGTTTTTT. The V and J genes are TRBV27 and TRBJ2-2, with D unresolved. This CDR3 contains 14 residues. The germline V and J ends were trimmed by 6 bases and 3 bases, with 11 bases remaining between them. The V gene's germline CDR1 is MNHEY and CDR2 SMNVEV (reference sequence).

The chain recombines TRBV10-1 with TRBJ2-7, with D maybe TRBD2 (5 bases). This CDR3 is 14 amino acids long. The germline V and J ends were trimmed by 4 bases and 4 bases, with 14 bases remaining between them. Germline CDR1 WNHNN, CDR2 SYGVQD (reference sequence). CDR3 amino acids: CASSAGLVGYEQYF. In nucleotides, the CDR3 is TGCGCCAGCAGTGCAGGACTGGTCGGGTACGAGCAGTACTTC.

This chain connects TRBV29-1 to TRBJ2-7; 11 bases match TRBD2. Losses at the gene ends were 3 bases for V and 4 bases for J; bases not matched to a gene: 2. Per the germline V gene, CDR1 is SQVTM and CDR2 is ANQGSEA. This CDR3 region has 13 residues. This CDR3 is CSVDGTSGYEQYF. In DNA, the CDR3 is TGCAGCGTTGACGGGACTAGCGGATACGAGCAGTACTTC.

The J gene is TRBJ2-3, the V gene TRBV19; D assignment may be TRBD1 or TRBD2 (5 bases each). The CDR3 is 15 residues long. The V gene's germline CDR1 is LNHDA and CDR2 SQIVND (reference sequence). Trimming shortened V by 6 bases and J by 2 bases, and 15 bases separated the two germline ends. CDR3 DNA: TGTGCCAGTAGCCCCTCGGGGCAGCCCACAGATACGCAGTATTTT. Protein sequence: CASSPSGQPTDTQYF.

CDR3 sequence reads: CASSQSVSLDNEKLFF. The DNA for the CDR3 is TGTGCCAGCAGCCAATCGGTATCACTGGATAATGAAAAACTGTTTTTT. The chain uses TRBV4-2 and TRBJ1-4; D is undetermined. This CDR3 has 16 amino acids. The V end was cut by 2 bases, the J end by 4 bases, with 14 bases between. The germline V gene encodes CDR1 LGHNA and CDR2 YNFKEQ.

The rearrangement uses TRBV19 and TRBJ1-2; possibly TRBD1 for D (6 bases). V gave up 7 bases and J gave up 4 bases, with 13 bases separating them. CDR1 is LNHDA, CDR2 SQIVND, per germline (reference sequence). This CDR3 region has 13 residues. This CDR3 reads CASTRGLLYGYTF. CDR3 bases: TGTGCCAGTACCCGGGGGCTCCTCTATGGCTACACCTTC.

This clone was detected a few times. CDR3 DNA: TGTGCCAGCAGCAAAGGTCATAGCTACGAGCAGTACTTC. This encodes CASSKGHSYEQYF. V gene TRBV21-1 combines with J gene TRBJ2-7; TRBD2 is the table's D call, not checked against the DNA. TRBV21-1 is given as a pseudogene. CDR3 length equals 13 residues.

The chain links TRBV7-3 to TRBJ2-3; D perhaps matches TRBD2 (5 bases). Germline V gene sequence: CDR1 SGHTA, CDR2 FQGTGA. V was clipped by 0 bases and J by 1 base, with 5 bases between them. This CDR3 is built from 14 residues. CDR3 sequence: CASSLTGGTDTQYF. As DNA, the CDR3 is TGTGCCAGCAGCTTAACCGGGGGCACAGATACGCAGTATTTT.

This clone was picked up one time. The chain has TRBV2 and TRBJ2-7, with TRBD2 matching 8 bases. Germline V gene data show CDR1 as SNHLY and CDR2 as FYNNEI. J gave up 6 bases and V 1 base, and 17 bases lay outside the gene matches. The CDR3 spans 18 residues. CDR3: CASSEGPFPGTRVREQYF. CDR3 in DNA: TGTGCCAGCAGTGAAGGGCCCTTCCCCGGGACTAGGGTTCGCGAGCAGTACTTC.

The chain links TRBV27 to TRBJ2-1; 12 positions agree with TRBD2. The CDR3 contains 17 residues. Germline V gene data show CDR1 as MNHEY and CDR2 as SMNVEV (reference sequence). V trimming: 5 bases; J trimming: 8 bases; junction bases outside the gene matches: 13. Here the CDR3 reads CASSPRLLAGGPHEQFF. The DNA of the CDR3 is TGTGCCAGCAGTCCCCGCCTACTAGCGGGAGGCCCCCATGAGCAGTTCTTC.

In this sample, this clone turned up once. The chain links TRBV6-1 to TRBJ1-5; D gene ambiguous. There are 13 residues in the CDR3. The V gene lost 2 bases and the J gene lost 5 bases, with 7 bases spanning the gap. CDR1 is MNHNS, CDR2 SASEGT, per germline. The CDR3 bases are TGTGCCAGCAGTGAACGTGGCGATCAGCCCCAGCATTTT. Its translation is CASSERGDQPQHF.

V and J are TRBV18 and TRBJ2-3; weak D call: TRBD1 (5 bases). The CDR3 sequence is 16 residues long. Looked up from germline, CDR1 is KGHSH and CDR2 is LQKENI. V lost 6 bases and J 3 bases, leaving 19 bases between the germline ends. The CDR3 is CASSPSGPQRTDTQYF. CDR3 bases: TGTGCCAGCTCCCCCTCAGGGCCCCAACGAACAGATACGCAGTATTTT.

The rearrangement uses TRBV4-1 and TRBJ2-7; TRBD2 matches 11 bases. Germline CDR1 and CDR2: MGHRA and YSYEKL. The CDR3 has 16 amino acids. J lost 5 bases, V lost 3 bases, and 9 bases had no gene match. The CDR3 DNA is TGCGCCAGCAGCCAGCTGTGGACTAGCGGGTCTAACGAGCAGTACTTC. Protein: CASSQLWTSGSNEQYF.

This chain joins TRBV7-2 and TRBJ1-5, with 8 bases aligning to TRBD1. The CDR3 length is 15 residues. Germline V gene data show CDR1 as SGHTA and CDR2 as FQGNSA. Trimming cost V 5 bases and J 2 bases; bases outside gene matches: 5. The CDR3 protein is CASSPGGAGNQPQHF. As DNA, the CDR3 is TGTGCCAGCAGCCCAGGGGGCGCGGGCAATCAGCCCCAGCATTTT.

The chain has TRBV4-2 and TRBJ2-7; 10 nucleotides line up with TRBD1. V trimming: 3 bases; J trimming: 2 bases; junction bases outside the gene matches: 1. The V gene's germline CDR1 is LGHNA and CDR2 YNFKEQ. This CDR3 region has 14 residues. The CDR3 nucleotides are TGTGCCAGCAGCCAGACAGGGGGCCCCTACGAGCAGTACTTC. Its protein is CASSQTGGPYEQYF.

The chain is built from TRBV4-2 and TRBJ1-2, with D unresolved. Trimming removed 0 bases from V and 6 bases from J, with 11 bases in between. The CDR3 spans 14 residues. The germline V gene has CDR1 LGHNA and CDR2 YNFKEQ. This CDR3 is CASSQDEGENGYTF. The CDR3 DNA is TGTGCCAGCAGCCAAGATGAAGGTGAGAATGGCTACACCTTC.